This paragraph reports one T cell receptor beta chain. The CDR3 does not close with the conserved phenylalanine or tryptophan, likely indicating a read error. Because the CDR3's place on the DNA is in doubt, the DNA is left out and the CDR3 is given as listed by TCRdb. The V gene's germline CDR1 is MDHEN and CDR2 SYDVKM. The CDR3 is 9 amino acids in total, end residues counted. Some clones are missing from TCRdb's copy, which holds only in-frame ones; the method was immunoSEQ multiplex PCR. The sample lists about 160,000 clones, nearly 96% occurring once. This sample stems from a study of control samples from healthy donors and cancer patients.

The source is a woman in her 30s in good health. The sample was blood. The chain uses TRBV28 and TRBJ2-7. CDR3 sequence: CASSLSRAP.